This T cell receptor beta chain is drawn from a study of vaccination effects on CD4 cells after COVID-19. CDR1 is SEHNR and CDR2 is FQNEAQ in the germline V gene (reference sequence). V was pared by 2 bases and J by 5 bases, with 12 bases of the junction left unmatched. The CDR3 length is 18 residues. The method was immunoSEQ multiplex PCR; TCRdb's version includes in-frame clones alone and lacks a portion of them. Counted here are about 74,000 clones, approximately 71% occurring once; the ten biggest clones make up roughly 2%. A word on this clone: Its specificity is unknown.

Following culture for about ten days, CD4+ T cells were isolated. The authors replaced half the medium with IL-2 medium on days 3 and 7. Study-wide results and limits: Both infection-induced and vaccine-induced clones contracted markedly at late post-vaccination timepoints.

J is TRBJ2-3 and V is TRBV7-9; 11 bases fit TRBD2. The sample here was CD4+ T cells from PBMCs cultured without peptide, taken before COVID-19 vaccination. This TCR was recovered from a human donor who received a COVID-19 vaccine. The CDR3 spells CASSLPFRLAGREDTQYF. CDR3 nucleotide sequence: TGTGCCAGCAGCTTACCCTTCCGACTAGCGGGGAGGGAAGATACGCAGTATTTT.